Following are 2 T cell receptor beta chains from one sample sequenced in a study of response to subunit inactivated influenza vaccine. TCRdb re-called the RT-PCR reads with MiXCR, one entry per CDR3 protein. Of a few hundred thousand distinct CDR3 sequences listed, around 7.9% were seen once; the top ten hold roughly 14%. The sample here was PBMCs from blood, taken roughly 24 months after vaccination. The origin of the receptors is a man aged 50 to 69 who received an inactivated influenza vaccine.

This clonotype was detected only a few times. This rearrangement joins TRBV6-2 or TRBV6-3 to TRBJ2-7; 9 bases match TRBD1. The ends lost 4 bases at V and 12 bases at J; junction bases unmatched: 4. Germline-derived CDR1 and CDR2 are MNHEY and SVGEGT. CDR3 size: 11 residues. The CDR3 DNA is TGTGCCAGCAGTTGGGACAGGGTAGCGTACTTC. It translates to CASSWDRVAYF.

CDR3 residues: CASSLEGLGGQPQHF. DNA for the CDR3: TGTGCCAGCTCCCTTGAGGGGCTGGGAGGCCAGCCCCAGCATTTT. The J gene is TRBJ1-5, the V gene TRBV12-3 or TRBV12-4, with a tentative D call TRBD1 (5 bases). The CDR3 consists of 15 residues. Trimming shortened V by 8 bases and J by 7 bases, and 21 bases separated the two germline ends.